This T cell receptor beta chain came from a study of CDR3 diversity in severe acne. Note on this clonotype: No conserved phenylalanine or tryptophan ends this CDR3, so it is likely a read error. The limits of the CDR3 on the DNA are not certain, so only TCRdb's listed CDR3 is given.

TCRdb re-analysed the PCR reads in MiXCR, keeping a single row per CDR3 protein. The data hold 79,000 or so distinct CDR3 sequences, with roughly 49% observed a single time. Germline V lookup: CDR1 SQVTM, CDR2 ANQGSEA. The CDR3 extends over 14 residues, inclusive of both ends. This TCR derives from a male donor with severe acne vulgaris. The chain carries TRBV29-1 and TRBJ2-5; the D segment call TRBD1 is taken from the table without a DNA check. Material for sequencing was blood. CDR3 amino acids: CSVIRDTYGYTFGS.